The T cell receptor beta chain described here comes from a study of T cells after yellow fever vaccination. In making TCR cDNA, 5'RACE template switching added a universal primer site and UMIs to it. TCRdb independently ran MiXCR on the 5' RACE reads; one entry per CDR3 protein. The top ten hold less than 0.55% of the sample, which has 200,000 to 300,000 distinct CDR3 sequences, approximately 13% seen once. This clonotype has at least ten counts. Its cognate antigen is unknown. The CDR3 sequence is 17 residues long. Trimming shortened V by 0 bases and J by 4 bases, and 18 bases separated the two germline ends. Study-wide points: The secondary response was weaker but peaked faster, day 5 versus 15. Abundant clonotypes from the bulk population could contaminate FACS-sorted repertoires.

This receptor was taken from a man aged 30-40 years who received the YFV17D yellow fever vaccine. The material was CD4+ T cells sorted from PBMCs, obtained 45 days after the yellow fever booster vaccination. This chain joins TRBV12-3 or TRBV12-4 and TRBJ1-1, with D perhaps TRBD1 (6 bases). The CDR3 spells CASSLAYRAPTLTEAFF. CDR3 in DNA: TGTGCCAGCAGTTTAGCGTACAGGGCACCGACCCTCACTGAAGCTTTCTTT.